The TCR beta chain under discussion was sequenced for a study of human T cells and chemical hapten exposure. Time point defined: patch test 2, 6 weeks after DPC sensitization. The treatment was: therapeutic diphenylcyclopropenone sensitization with weekly scalp DPC. Alopecia patients between 18 and 70 years old and suitable for DPC were used as donors. This CDR3 contains 15 residues. The germline V gene has CDR1 SGHTA and CDR2 FQGNSA. With V trimmed by 1 base and J by 2 bases, 4 bases remained unmatched. MiXCR, applied by TCRdb to the RACE reads, yields one record per CDR3 protein. Counted here are hundreds of thousands of distinct CDR3 sequences, roughly 6.3% occurring once; the ten biggest clones make up 4.5% to 6%. This clonotype appeared a few times.

The V and J genes are TRBV7-2 and TRBJ2-5, with 7 bases fitting TRBD1. The starting material was whole blood, obtained in connection with sensitization to the hapten diphenylcyclopropenone (DPC). This TCR was sampled from a woman in her late teens or twenties with alopecia areata. Some clones in this sample may be carry-over from other donors' samples. CDR3 in amino acids: CASSLERDRQETQYF. The DNA of the CDR3 is TGTGCCAGCAGCTTAGAGAGGGACAGACAAGAGACCCAGTACTTC.